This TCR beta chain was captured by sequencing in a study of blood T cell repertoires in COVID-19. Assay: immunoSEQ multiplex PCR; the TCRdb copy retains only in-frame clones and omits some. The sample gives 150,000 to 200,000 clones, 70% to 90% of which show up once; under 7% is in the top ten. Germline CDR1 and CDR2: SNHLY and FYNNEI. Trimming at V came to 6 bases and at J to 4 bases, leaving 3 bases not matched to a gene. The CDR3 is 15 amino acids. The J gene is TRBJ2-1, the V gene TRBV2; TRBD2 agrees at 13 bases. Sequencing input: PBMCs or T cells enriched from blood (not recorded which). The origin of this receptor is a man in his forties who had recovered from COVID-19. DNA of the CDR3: TGTGCCAGCAGCGGGGGACTAGCGGGGTACAATGAGCAGTTCTTC. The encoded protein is CASSGGLAGYNEQFF.